The clone carrying this TCR beta chain occurred a few times. The sample originates from a study of blood T cell repertoires in COVID-19. Across the whole study: The origin of the acute and convalescent COVID-19 samples was the United States, Italy and Spain. Sources were T cells, B-cell-depleted T cells, or PBMCs; the material itself was cDNA or gDNA.

The ends lost 6 bases at V and 4 bases at J; junction bases unmatched: 15. This CDR3 comprises 17 residues. Germline V gene lookup returns CDR1 MDHEN and CDR2 SYDVKM. The repertoire was sequenced with immunoSEQ multiplex PCR; TCRdb's copy has only in-frame clones and lacks some. The table records fewer than 200,000 clones, roughly 70% of them present only once. The sequence derives from an elderly woman with acute or convalescent COVID-19. V and J are TRBV28 and TRBJ1-1, with TRBD1 matching 9 bases. Sequenced sample: peripheral blood. The CDR3 here is CASRGDRAQDSGTEAFF. The CDR3 bases are TGTGCCAGCAGGGGGGACAGGGCCCAAGACTCCGGCACTGAAGCTTTCTTT.